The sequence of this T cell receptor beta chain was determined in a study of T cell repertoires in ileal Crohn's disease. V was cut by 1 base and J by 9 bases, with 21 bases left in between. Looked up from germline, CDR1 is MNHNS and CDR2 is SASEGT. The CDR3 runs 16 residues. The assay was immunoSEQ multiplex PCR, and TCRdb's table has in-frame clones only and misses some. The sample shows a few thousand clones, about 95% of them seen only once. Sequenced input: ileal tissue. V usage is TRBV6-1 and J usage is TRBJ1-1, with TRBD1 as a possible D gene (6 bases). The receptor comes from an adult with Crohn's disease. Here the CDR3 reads CASSEDRASDLPKAFF. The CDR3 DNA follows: TGTGCCAGCAGTGAAGACAGGGCCTCGGATCTCCCTAAAGCTTTCTTT.